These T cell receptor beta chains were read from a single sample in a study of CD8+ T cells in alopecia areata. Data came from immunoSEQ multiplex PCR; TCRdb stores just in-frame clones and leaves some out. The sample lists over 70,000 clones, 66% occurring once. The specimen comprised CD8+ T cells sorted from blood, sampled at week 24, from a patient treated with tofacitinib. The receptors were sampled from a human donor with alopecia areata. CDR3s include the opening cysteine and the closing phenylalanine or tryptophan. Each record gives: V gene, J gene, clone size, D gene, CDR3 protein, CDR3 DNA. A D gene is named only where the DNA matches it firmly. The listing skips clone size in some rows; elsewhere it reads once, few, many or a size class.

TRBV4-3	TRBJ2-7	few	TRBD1	CASSQGTGGGEQYF	TGCGCCAGCAGCCAAGGGACAGGGGGCGGAGAGCAGTACTTC
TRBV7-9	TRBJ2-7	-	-	CASSRYGGLSRQKQYF	TGTGCCAGCAGCCGGTACGGGGGGCTCTCCCGGCAAAAGCAGTACTTC
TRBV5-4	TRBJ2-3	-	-	CASSLVPGLSTDTQYF	TGTGCCAGCAGCTTGGTACCAGGACTCAGCACAGATACGCAGTATTTT
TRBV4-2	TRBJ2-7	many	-	CASSQDNYEQYF	TGTGCCAGCAGCCAAGATAACTACGAGCAGTACTTC
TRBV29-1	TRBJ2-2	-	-	CSVEVDANTGELFF	TGCAGCGTTGAGGTAGACGCGAACACCGGGGAGCTGTTTTTT
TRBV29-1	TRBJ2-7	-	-	CSVKTGVPYEQYF	TGCAGCGTTAAGACCGGGGTCCCCTACGAGCAGTACTTC
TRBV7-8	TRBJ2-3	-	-	CASSLASRTATDTQYF	TGTGCCAGCAGCTTAGCATCGAGGACAGCCACAGATACGCAGTATTTT
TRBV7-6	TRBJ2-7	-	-	CASSLGDSRTYEQYF	TGTGCCAGCAGCTTAGGGGACTCCCGTACCTACGAGCAGTACTTC
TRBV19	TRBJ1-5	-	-	CASSIERAVMNQPQHF	TGTGCCAGTAGTATTGAGAGGGCCGTCATGAATCAGCCCCAGCATTTT
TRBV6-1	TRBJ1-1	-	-	CASRYTEAFF	TGTGCCAGCAGGTACACTGAAGCTTTCTTT
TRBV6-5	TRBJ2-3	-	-	CASSYSFGSGTDTQYF	TGTGCCAGCAGTTACTCGTTCGGGAGCGGCACAGATACGCAGTATTTT
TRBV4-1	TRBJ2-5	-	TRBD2	CASSQGLAEEETQYF	TGCGCCAGCAGCCAGGGACTAGCCGAAGAGGAGACCCAGTACTTC
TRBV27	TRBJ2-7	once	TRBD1	CATTDRGAEQYF	TGTGCCACCACGGACAGGGGGGCCGAGCAGTACTTC
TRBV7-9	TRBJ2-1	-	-	CASSQGYSGNEQFF	TGTGCCAGCAGCCAAGGGTATTCGGGCAATGAGCAGTTCTTC
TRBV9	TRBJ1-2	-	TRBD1	CASTGGNYGYTF	TGTGCCAGCACAGGGGGCAATTATGGCTACACCTTC
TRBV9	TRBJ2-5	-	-	CASSVGELQETQYF	TGTGCCAGCAGCGTCGGGGAGCTCCAAGAGACCCAGTACTTC
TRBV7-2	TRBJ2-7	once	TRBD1	CASSPTGSSYEQYF	TGTGCCAGCAGCCCGACAGGGAGCTCCTACGAGCAGTACTTC
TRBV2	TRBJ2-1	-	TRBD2	CASRVGGSSYNEQFF	TGTGCCAGCAGGGTGGGAGGGAGCTCCTACAATGAGCAGTTCTTC
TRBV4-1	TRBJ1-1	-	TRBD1	CASSQDRGQGTEAFF	TGCGCCAGCAGCCAAGATCGCGGACAGGGCACTGAAGCTTTCTTT
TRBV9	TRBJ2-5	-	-	CASSARLGDRGTQYF	TGTGCCAGCAGCGCCCGGCTTGGGGACCGCGGGACCCAGTACTTC
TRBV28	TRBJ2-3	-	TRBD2	CASSSLAGSTDTQYF	TGTGCCAGCAGTTCGCTAGCGGGTAGCACAGATACGCAGTATTTT
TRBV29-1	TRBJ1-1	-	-	CSVEAGTEAFF	TGCAGCGTTGAAGCGGGGACTGAAGCTTTCTTT